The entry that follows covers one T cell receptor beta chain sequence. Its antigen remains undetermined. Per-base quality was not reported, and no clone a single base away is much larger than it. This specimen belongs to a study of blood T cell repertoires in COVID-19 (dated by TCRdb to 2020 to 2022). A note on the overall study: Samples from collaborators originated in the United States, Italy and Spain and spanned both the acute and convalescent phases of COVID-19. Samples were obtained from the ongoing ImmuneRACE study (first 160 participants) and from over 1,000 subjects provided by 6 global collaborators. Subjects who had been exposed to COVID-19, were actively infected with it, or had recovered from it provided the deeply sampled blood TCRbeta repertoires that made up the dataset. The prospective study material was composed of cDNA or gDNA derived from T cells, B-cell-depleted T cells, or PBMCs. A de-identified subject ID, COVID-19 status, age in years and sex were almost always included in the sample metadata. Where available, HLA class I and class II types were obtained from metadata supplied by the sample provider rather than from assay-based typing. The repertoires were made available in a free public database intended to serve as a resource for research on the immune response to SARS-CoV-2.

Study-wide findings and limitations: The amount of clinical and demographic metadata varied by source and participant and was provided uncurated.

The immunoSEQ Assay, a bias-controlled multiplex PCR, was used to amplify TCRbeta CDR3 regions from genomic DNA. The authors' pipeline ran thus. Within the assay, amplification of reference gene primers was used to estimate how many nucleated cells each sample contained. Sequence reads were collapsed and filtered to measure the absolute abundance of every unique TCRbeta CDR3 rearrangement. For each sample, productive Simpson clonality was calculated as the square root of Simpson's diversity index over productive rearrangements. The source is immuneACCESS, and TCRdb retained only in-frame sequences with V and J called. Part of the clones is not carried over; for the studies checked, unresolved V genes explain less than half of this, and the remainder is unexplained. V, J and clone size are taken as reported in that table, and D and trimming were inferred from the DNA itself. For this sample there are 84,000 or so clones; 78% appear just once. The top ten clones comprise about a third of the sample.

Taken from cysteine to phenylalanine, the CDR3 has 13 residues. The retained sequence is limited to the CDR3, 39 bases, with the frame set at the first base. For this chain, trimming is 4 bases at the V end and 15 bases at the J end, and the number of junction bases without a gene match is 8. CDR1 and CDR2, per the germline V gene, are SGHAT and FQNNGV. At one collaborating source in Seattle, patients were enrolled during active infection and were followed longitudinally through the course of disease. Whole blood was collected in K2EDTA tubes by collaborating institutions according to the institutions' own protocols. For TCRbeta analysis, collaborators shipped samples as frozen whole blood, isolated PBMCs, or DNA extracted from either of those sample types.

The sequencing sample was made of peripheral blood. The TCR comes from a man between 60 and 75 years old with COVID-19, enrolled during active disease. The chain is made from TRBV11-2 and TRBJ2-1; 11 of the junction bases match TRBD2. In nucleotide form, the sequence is TGTGCCAGCAGCTCCCTCTTAGCGGGGGGGCGGTTCTTC. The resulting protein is CASSSLLAGGRFF. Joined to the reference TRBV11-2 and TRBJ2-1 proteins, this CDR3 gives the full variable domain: EAGVAQSPRYKIIEKRQSVAFWCNPISGHATLYWYQQILGQGPKLLIQFQNNGVVDDSQLPKDRFSAERLKGVDSTLKIQPAKLEDSAVYLCASSSLLAGGRFFGPGTRLTVL.